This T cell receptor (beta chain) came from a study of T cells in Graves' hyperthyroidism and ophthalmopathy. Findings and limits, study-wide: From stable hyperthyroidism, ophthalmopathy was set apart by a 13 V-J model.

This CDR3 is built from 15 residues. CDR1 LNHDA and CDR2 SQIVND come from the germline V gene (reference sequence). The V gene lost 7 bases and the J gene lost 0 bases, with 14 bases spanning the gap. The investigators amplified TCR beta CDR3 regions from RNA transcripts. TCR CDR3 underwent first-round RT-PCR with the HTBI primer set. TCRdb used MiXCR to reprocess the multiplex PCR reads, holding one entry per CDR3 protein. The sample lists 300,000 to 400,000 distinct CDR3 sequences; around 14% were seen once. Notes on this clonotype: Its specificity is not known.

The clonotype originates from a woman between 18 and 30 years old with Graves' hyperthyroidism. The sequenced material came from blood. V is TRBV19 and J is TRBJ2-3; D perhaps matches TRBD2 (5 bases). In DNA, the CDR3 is TGTGCCAGTACCCCCAGCGGACCTAGCACAGATACGCAGTATTTT. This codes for CASTPSGPSTDTQYF.